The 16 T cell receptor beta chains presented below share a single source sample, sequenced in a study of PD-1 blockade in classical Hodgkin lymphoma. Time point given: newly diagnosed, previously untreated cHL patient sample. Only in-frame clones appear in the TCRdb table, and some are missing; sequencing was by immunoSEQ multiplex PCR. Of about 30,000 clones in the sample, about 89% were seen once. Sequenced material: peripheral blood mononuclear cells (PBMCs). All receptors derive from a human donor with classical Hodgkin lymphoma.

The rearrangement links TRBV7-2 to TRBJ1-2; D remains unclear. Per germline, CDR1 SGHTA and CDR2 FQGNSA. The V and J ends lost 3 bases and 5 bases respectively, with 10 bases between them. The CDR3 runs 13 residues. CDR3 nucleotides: TGTGCCAGCAGCTTCTCCACAGTTTATGGCTACACCTTC. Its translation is CASSFSTVYGYTF. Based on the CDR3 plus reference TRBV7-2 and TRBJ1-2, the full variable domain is GAGVSQSPSNKVTEKGKDVELRCDPISGHTALYWYRQSLGQGLEFLIYFQGNSAPDKSGLPSDRFSAERTGGSVSTLTIQRTQQEDSAVYLCASSFSTVYGYTFGSGTRLTVV.

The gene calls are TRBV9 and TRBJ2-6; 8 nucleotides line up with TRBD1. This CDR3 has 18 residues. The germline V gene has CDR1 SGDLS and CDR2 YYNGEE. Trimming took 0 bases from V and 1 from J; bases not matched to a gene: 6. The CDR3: CASSVGAGGDSGANVLTF. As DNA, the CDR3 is TGTGCCAGCAGCGTAGGGGCAGGGGGCGATTCTGGGGCCAACGTCCTGACTTTC.

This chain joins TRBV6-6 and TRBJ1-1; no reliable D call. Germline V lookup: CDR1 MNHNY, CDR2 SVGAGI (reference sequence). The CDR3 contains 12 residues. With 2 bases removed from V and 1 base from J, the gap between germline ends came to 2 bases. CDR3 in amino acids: CASSYKNTEAFF. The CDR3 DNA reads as TGTGCCAGCAGTTACAAGAACACTGAAGCTTTCTTT.

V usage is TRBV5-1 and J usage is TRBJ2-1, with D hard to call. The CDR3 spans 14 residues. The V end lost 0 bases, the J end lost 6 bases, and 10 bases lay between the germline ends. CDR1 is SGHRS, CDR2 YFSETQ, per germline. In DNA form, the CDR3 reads TGCGCCAGCAGCTTGGAAGGTCAGGCCAATGAGCAGTTCTTC. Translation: CASSLEGQANEQFF. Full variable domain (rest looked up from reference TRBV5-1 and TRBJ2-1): KAGVTQTPRYLIKTRGQQVTLSCSPISGHRSVSWYQQTPGQGLQFLFEYFSETQRNKGNFPGRFSGRQFSNSRSEMNVSTLELGDSALYLCASSLEGQANEQFFGPGTRLTVL.

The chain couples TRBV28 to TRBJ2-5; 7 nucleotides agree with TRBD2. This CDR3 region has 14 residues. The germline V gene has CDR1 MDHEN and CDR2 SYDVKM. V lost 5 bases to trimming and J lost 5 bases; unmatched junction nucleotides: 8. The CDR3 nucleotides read TGTGCCAGCAGTCGAGGACTAGACCTGGAGACCCAGTACTTC. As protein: CASSRGLDLETQYF. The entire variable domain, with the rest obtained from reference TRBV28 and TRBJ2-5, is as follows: DVKVTQSSRYLVKRTGEKVFLECVQDMDHENMFWYRQDPGLGLRLIYFSYDVKMKEKGDIPEGYSVSREKKERFSLILESASTNQTSMYLCASSRGLDLETQYFGPGTRLLVL.

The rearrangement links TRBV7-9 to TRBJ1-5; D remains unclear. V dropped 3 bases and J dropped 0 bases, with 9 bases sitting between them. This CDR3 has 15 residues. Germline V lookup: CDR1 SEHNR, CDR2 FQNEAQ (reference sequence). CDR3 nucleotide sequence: TGTGCCAGCAGCTTTTCCGGGTTTAGCAATCAGCCCCAGCATTTT. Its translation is CASSFSGFSNQPQHF.

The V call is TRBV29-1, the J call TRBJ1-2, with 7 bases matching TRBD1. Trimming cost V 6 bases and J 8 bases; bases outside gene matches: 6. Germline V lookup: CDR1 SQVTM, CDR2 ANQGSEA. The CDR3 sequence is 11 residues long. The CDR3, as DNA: TGCAGCGTACGGGACAGAAAAGGCTACACCTTC. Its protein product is CSVRDRKGYTF. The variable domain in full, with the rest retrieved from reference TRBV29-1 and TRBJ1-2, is SAVISQKPSRDICQRGTSLTIQCQVDSQVTMMFWYRQQPGQSLTLIATANQGSEATYESGFVIDKFPISRPNLTFSTLTVSNMSPEDSSIYLCSVRDRKGYTFGSGTRLTVV.

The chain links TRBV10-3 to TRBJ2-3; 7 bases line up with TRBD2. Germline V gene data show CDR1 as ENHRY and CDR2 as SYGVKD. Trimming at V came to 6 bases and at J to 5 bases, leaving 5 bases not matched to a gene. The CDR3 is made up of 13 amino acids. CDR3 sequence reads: CAIRLASEDTQYF. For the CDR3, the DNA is TGTGCCATCAGACTAGCGAGCGAAGATACGCAGTATTTT.

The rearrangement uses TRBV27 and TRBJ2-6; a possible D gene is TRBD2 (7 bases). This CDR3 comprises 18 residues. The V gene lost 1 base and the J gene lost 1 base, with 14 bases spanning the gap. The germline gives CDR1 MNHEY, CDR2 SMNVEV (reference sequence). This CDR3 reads CASSLWGGARSGANVLTF. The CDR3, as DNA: TGTGCCAGCAGTTTATGGGGGGGGGCCCGGTCTGGGGCCAACGTCCTGACTTTC.

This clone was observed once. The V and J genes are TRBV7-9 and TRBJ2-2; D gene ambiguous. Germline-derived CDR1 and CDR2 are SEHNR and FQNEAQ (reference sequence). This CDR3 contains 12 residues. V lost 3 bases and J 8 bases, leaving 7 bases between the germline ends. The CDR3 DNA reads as TGTGCCAGCAGCTTCGGGTTTGGGGAGCTGTTTTTT. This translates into CASSFGFGELFF. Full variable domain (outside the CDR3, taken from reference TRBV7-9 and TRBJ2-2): DTGVSQNPRHKITKRGQNVTFRCDPISEHNRLYWYRQTLGQGPEFLTYFQNEAQLEKSRLLSDRFSAERPKGSFSTLEIQRTEQGDSAMYLCASSFGFGELFFGEGSRLTVL.

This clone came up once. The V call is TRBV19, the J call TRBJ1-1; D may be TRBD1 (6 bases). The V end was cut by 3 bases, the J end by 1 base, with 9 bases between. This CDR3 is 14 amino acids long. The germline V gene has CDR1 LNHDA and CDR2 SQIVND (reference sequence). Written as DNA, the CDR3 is TGTGCCAGTAGTATCCGCAGGGGGAACACTGAAGCTTTCTTT. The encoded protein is CASSIRRGNTEAFF. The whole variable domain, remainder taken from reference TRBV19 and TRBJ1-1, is DGGITQSPKYLFRKEGQNVTLSCEQNLNHDAMYWYRQDPGQGLRLIYYSQIVNDFQKGDIAEGYSVSREKKESFPLTVTSAQKNPTAFYLCASSIRRGNTEAFFGQGTRLTVV.

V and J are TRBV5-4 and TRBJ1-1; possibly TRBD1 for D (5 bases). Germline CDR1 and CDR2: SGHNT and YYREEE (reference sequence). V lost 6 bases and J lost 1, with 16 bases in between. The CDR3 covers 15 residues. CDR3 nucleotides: TGTGCCAGCATCGAGTTTGGGGCCGGGAACACTGAAGCTTTCTTT. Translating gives CASIEFGAGNTEAFF. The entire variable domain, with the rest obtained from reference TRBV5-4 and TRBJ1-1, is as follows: ETGVTQSPTHLIKTRGQQVTLRCSSQSGHNTVSWYQQALGQGPQFIFQYYREEENGRGNFPPRFSGLQFPNYSSELNVNALELDDSALYLCASIEFGAGNTEAFFGQGTRLTVV.

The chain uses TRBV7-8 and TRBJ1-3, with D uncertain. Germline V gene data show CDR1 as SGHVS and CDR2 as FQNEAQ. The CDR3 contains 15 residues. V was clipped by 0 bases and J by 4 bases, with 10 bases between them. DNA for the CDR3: TGTGCCAGCAGCTTAGCGCCCGGGGAGGGAAACACCATATATTTT. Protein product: CASSLAPGEGNTIYF.

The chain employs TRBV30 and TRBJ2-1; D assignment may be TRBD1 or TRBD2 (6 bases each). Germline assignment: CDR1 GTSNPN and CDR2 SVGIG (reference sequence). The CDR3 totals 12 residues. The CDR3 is CAVAKGGNEQFF. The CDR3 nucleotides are TGTGCGGTGGCGAAGGGGGGCAATGAGCAGTTCTTC.

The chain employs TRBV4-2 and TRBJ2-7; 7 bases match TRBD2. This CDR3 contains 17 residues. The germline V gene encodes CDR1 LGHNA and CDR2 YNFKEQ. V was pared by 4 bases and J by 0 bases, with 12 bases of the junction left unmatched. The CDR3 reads CASSPIVGGESSYEQYF. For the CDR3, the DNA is TGTGCCAGCAGCCCCATCGTTGGGGGGGAGAGCTCCTACGAGCAGTACTTC.

For the CDR3, the DNA is TGCGCCAGCAGCTTGGCCCCGGCTAACACCGGGGAGCTGTTTTTT. Amino acid sequence: CASSLAPANTGELFF. V is TRBV5-1 and J is TRBJ2-2; no definite D call. This CDR3 has 15 amino acids. Trimming pared 0 bases from V and 2 bases from J, leaving 8 bases between. Per the germline V gene, CDR1 is SGHRS and CDR2 is YFSETQ.